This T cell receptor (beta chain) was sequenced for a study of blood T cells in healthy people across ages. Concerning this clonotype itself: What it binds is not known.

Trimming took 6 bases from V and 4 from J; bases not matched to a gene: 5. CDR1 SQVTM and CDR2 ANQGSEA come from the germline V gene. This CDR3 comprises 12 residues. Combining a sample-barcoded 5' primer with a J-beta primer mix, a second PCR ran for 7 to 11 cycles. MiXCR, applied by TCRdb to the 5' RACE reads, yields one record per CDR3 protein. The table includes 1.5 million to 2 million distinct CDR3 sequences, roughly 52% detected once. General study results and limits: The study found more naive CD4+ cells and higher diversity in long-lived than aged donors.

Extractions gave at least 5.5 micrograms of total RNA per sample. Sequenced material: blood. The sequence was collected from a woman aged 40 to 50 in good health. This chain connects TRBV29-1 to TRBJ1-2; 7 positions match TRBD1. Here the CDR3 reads CSVKGQAYGYTF. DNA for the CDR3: TGCAGCGTCAAAGGACAGGCCTATGGCTACACCTTC.